The 13 T cell receptor beta chains presented below share a single source sample, sequenced in a study of cytomegalovirus exposure and HLA in healthy donors. Both 60 Vbeta primers and 13 Jbeta primers went into the PCR. Here immunoSEQ multiplex PCR was the method, and the copy in TCRdb shows in-frame clones only, minus some. Recorded for this sample: approximately 37,000 clones. The sequencing sample was made of PBMCs. The receptors stem from a male donor in good health and CMV-seronegative.

The V and J genes are TRBV7-8 and TRBJ1-5; 9 nucleotides line up with TRBD1. Germline CDR1 SGHVS, CDR2 FQNEAQ. J lost 7 bases, V lost 1 base, and 8 bases had no gene match. This CDR3 is built from 16 residues. The CDR3 nucleotides are TGTGCCAGCAGCTTAGACGACAGGGGGGGGTTGCAGCCCCAGCATTTT. It specifies CASSLDDRGGLQPQHF.

This chain connects TRBV7-8 to TRBJ2-7; D is unresolved. Germline CDR1 SGHVS, CDR2 FQNEAQ. V gave up 6 bases and J gave up 0 bases, with 9 bases separating them. This CDR3 has 13 amino acids. In DNA, the CDR3 is TGTGCCAGCAGGAACAGAGACTCCTACGAGCAGTACTTC. Its translation: CASRNRDSYEQYF.

V usage is TRBV18 and J usage is TRBJ2-2; 9 bases line up with TRBD1. Trimming cost V 3 bases and J 5 bases; bases outside gene matches: 1. Germline CDR1 and CDR2: KGHSH and LQKENI. The CDR3 has 14 residues. CDR3 sequence (DNA): TGTGCCAGCTCACCCGGACAGGGGACCGGGGAGCTGTTTTTT. Translating it yields CASSPGQGTGELFF.

The CDR3 DNA reads as TGTGCCAGCAGTACCGGGGAGGGGTTGGATGGCTACACCTTC. This sequence encodes CASSTGEGLDGYTF. J is TRBJ1-2 and V is TRBV5-5; tentatively, D is TRBD1 (5 bases). The germline V and J ends were trimmed by 5 bases and 6 bases, with 17 bases remaining between them. CDR3 length: 14 residues. CDR1 is SGHKS and CDR2 is YYEKEE in the germline V gene (reference sequence).

V and J are TRBV18 and TRBJ1-2; no definite D call. The V gene lost 7 bases and the J gene lost 8 bases, with 17 bases spanning the gap. Germline lookup yields CDR1 KGHSH and CDR2 LQKENI. The CDR3 is 13 residues long. The CDR3 nucleotides read TGTGCCAGCTTTCCTACGGGTTGGGTCGGCTACACCTTC. Its protein product is CASFPTGWVGYTF.

The rearrangement uses TRBV7-9 and TRBJ1-5; the D gene is possibly TRBD1 (6 bases). Germline CDR1 reads SEHNR; CDR2 reads FQNEAQ (reference sequence). Trimming took 5 bases from V and 0 from J, leaving 20 bases between them. The CDR3 loop spans 18 amino acids. The CDR3 nucleotides read TGTGCCAGCAGCCATCTGGGCGGGGGCGAGAATAGCAATCAGCCCCAGCATTTT. Translated, it gives CASSHLGGGENSNQPQHF.

This chain joins TRBV5-1 and TRBJ1-4; D is unclear. CDR3 length equals 13 residues. Germline assignment: CDR1 SGHRS and CDR2 YFSETQ. The V and J ends lost 0 bases and 8 bases respectively, with 8 bases between them. The CDR3: CASSLEEGEKLFF. The CDR3, as DNA: TGCGCCAGCAGCTTGGAGGAGGGAGAAAAACTGTTTTTT. The full variable domain, rest sourced from reference TRBV5-1 and TRBJ1-4, is KAGVTQTPRYLIKTRGQQVTLSCSPISGHRSVSWYQQTPGQGLQFLFEYFSETQRNKGNFPGRFSGRQFSNSRSEMNVSTLELGDSALYLCASSLEEGEKLFFGSGTQLSVL.

The chain recombines TRBV19 with TRBJ2-7, with 9 nucleotides matching TRBD1. Trimming at V came to 4 bases and at J to 6 bases, leaving 4 bases not matched to a gene. CDR3 length equals 13 residues. In germline, CDR1 is LNHDA, CDR2 SQIVND (reference sequence). The chain's CDR3 is CASSTDRGFEQYF. For the CDR3, the DNA is TGTGCCAGTAGTACGGACAGGGGATTCGAGCAGTACTTC. The full variable domain, with the rest looked up from reference TRBV19 and TRBJ2-7, is DGGITQSPKYLFRKEGQNVTLSCEQNLNHDAMYWYRQDPGQGLRLIYYSQIVNDFQKGDIAEGYSVSREKKESFPLTVTSAQKNPTAFYLCASSTDRGFEQYFGPGTRLTVT.

This sequence joins TRBV27 and TRBJ2-3; D may be TRBD2 (5 bases). V was pared by 5 bases and J by 3 bases, with 18 bases between. CDR3 length equals 16 residues. From germline, CDR1 is MNHEY and CDR2 SMNVEV (reference sequence). This CDR3 is CASSQRIGVATDTQYF. CDR3 bases: TGTGCCAGCAGTCAAAGGATCGGGGTTGCGACAGATACGCAGTATTTT.

The genes are TRBV5-1 and TRBJ2-1, with D possibly matching TRBD1 (5 bases). The CDR3 totals 12 residues. Per germline, CDR1 SGHRS and CDR2 YFSETQ. V lost 6 bases and J lost 5, with 9 bases in between. The CDR3 bases are TGCGCCAGCACCGACAGCGACAATGAGCAGTTCTTC. Its translation is CASTDSDNEQFF. Using reference TRBV5-1 and TRBJ2-1 for the parts outside the CDR3, the full variable domain is KAGVTQTPRYLIKTRGQQVTLSCSPISGHRSVSWYQQTPGQGLQFLFEYFSETQRNKGNFPGRFSGRQFSNSRSEMNVSTLELGDSALYLCASTDSDNEQFFGPGTRLTVL.

The rearrangement joins TRBV5-5 to TRBJ2-5, with D hard to call. The CDR3 extends over 11 amino acids. V shed 4 bases and J shed 8 bases, with 9 bases lying between them. CDR1 and CDR2 from the germline V gene are SGHKS and YYEKEE (reference sequence). In nucleotides, the CDR3 is TGTGCCAGCAGCCCAGGTATAACCCAGTACTTC. This codes for CASSPGITQYF.

V gene TRBV7-3 combines with J gene TRBJ1-1; 12 nucleotides line up with TRBD1. Per germline, CDR1 SGHTA and CDR2 FQGTGA. CDR3 size: 15 residues. With 4 bases clipped from V and 3 bases from J, the junction kept 3 bases outside the gene matches. CDR3: CASSSGTGGYTEAFF. As DNA, the CDR3 is TGTGCCAGCAGCTCCGGGACAGGGGGCTACACTGAAGCTTTCTTT.

The chain carries TRBV28 and TRBJ2-1; 13 positions agree with TRBD2. This CDR3 spans 15 amino acids. CDR1 MDHEN and CDR2 SYDVKM come from the germline V gene. The J segment lost 8 bases and the V segment lost 3 bases, leaving 4 bases of the junction unmatched. The CDR3 region has the DNA TGTGCCAGCAGTTTGACTAGCGGGGGGTGGTATGAGCAGTTCTTC. Protein: CASSLTSGGWYEQFF.